The clone carrying this T cell receptor beta chain was seen a single time. CDR3 length: 15 residues. The germline CDR1 and CDR2 sequences are MDHEN and SYDVKM. V was pared by 3 bases and J by 0 bases, with 8 bases between. This sample is part of a study of blood T cell repertoires in COVID-19. Looking at the study overall: Nucleic acid was either cDNA or gDNA, and it came from T cells, B-cell-depleted T cells, or PBMCs.

Profiled with immunoSEQ multiplex PCR; TCRdb holds only in-frame clones, not every one. Of fewer than 20,000 clones in the sample, more than 85% are singletons; the top ten hold approximately 4%. The TCR was taken from a woman between 45 and 60 years old with active COVID-19. Sequencing was carried out using peripheral blood. This chain joins TRBV28 and TRBJ2-2, with unresolved D. CDR3 sequence reads: CASSFPTTNTGELFF. The CDR3 nucleotides are TGTGCCAGCAGTTTCCCCACTACGAACACCGGGGAGCTGTTTTTT.